Described below is a single T cell receptor (beta chain) sequence and its context. The data were taken from a study of T cell responses to AZD1222 COVID-19 vaccine. Germline V lookup: CDR1 LGHNA, CDR2 YNFKEQ. This CDR3 comprises 14 residues. V was shortened by 1 base and J by 3 bases, with 9 bases between the two germline ends. Data came from immunoSEQ multiplex PCR; TCRdb stores just in-frame clones and leaves some out. Of fewer than 120,000 clones in the sample, approximately 90% are singletons; the top ten hold more than 14%. This clonotype was sampled from an adult who received the AZD1222 COVID-19 vaccine. V gene TRBV4-2 combines with J gene TRBJ2-5, with D hard to call. Specimen: peripheral blood, collected 28 days after the second AZD1222 dose. The CDR3 region is CASSQGASKETQYF. The DNA of the CDR3 is TGTGCCAGCAGCCAAGGGGCCTCCAAAGAGACCCAGTACTTC.